This T cell receptor beta chain was sequenced for a study of T cell responses to AZD1222 COVID-19 vaccine. Study findings and constraints: Spike-spanning, vaccine-associated CD4 TCRs were dominant at 160-218 and 743-854. Clonal diversity may have been underestimated, and the donors were mostly white British, with more females than males.

V was shortened by 3 bases and J by 5 bases, with 8 bases between the two germline ends. The CDR3 has 13 amino acids. Germline-derived CDR1 and CDR2 are LGHDT and YNNKEL (reference sequence). Assay used: immunoSEQ multiplex PCR; TCRdb lists only in-frame clones, some missing. The sample holds about 120,000 clones, roughly nine tenths seen once. About this clone itself: Its antigen is currently unknown.

Sequencing used peripheral blood, obtained on day 0 of AZD1222 vaccination. The clonotype originates from an adult in good health. V usage is TRBV3-1 (or the pseudogene TRBV3-2) and J usage is TRBJ1-3; no clear D gene. CDR3: CASSQTRRNTIYF. The CDR3 nucleotides read TGTGCCAGCAGCCAGACCCGGAGAAACACCATATATTTT.